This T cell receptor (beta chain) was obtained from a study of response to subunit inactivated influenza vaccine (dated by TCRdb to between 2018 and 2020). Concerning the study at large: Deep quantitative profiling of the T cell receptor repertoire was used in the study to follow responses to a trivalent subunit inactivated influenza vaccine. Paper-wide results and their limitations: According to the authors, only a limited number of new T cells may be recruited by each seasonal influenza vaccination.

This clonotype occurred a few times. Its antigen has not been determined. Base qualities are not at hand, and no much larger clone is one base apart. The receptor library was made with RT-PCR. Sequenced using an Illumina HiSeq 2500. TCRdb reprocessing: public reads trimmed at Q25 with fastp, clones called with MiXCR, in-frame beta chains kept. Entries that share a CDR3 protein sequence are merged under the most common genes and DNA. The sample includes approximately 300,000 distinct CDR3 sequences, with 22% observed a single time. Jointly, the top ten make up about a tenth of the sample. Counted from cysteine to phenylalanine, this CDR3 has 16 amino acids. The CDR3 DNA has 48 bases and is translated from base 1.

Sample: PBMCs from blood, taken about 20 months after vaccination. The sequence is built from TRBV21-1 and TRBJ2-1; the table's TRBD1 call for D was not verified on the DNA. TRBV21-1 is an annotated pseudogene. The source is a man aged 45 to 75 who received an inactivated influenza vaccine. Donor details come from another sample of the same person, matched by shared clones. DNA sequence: TGTGCCGGACACCTCGAAATGAGCGGGCTCTACAATGAGCAGTTCTTC. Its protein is CAGHLEMSGLYNEQFF.